The 10 T cell receptor beta chains listed next were all sequenced from one sample in a study of T cell responses to AZD1222 COVID-19 vaccine. Sequencing was performed with immunoSEQ multiplex PCR; in TCRdb, only in-frame clones are kept and a portion is missing. This table holds nearly 35,000 clones, around 78% found once. The specimen comprised peripheral blood, sampled 28 days after the second AZD1222 dose. These receptors all come from an adult who received the AZD1222 COVID-19 vaccine.

The chain recombines TRBV5-4 with TRBJ2-3; TRBD1 matches at 8 bases. After removal of 4 bases from V and 6 bases from J, the junction contained 16 bases not matched to a gene. Per the germline V gene, CDR1 is SGHNT and CDR2 is YYREEE (reference sequence). The CDR3 extends over 17 amino acids. The CDR3 is CASSRGQANVKGDTQYF. Written as DNA, the CDR3 is TGTGCCAGCAGCAGGGGACAGGCCAACGTTAAGGGGGATACGCAGTATTTT. The entire variable domain, with the rest obtained from reference TRBV5-4 and TRBJ2-3, is as follows: ETGVTQSPTHLIKTRGQQVTLRCSSQSGHNTVSWYQQALGQGPQFIFQYYREEENGRGNFPPRFSGLQFPNYSSELNVNALELDDSALYLCASSRGQANVKGDTQYFGPGTRLTVL.

The CDR3 DNA reads TGTGCCAGCAGCTCGGACCCATCAGATACGCAGTATTTT. It translates to CASSSDPSDTQYF. This rearrangement joins TRBV5-8 to TRBJ2-3; no reliable D call. The V and J ends lost 3 bases and 4 bases respectively, with 9 bases between them. This CDR3 comprises 13 residues. Germline CDR1 and CDR2: SGHTS and YDEGEE.

This chain joins TRBV30 and TRBJ2-3; D is undetermined. The CDR3 is made up of 13 amino acids. Deletions cut 4 bases from V and 4 bases from J, with 12 bases between. Germline loops: CDR1 GTSNPN, CDR2 SVGIG (reference sequence). CDR3 coding DNA: TGTGCCTGGACAAAAGGCTGGGCAGATACGCAGTATTTT. It specifies CAWTKGWADTQYF. The complete variable domain, with remaining parts taken from reference TRBV30 and TRBJ2-3, reads SQTIHQWPATLVQPVGSPLSLECTVEGTSNPNLYWYRQAAGRGLQLLFYSVGIGQISSEVPQNLSASRPQDRQFILSSKKLLLSDSGFYLCAWTKGWADTQYFGPGTRLTVL.

The chain links TRBV7-9 to TRBJ2-1; D is unresolved. Germline values: CDR1 SEHNR, CDR2 FQNEAQ (reference sequence). Trimming pared 8 bases from V and 5 bases from J, leaving 10 bases between. The CDR3 is 12 amino acids. The CDR3 region is CASYSWNNEQFF. The CDR3 coding sequence is TGTGCCAGCTACAGCTGGAACAATGAGCAGTTCTTC.

The V call is TRBV7-7, the J call TRBJ2-3; 12 nucleotides agree with TRBD2. Germline V gives CDR1 SSHAT, CDR2 FNYEAQ (reference sequence). The length of the CDR3 is 16 residues. V was clipped by 5 bases and J by 1 base; unmatched bases: 4. CDR3 residues: CASSPTSGGRTDTQYF. The CDR3 coding sequence is TGTGCCAGCAGCCCGACTAGCGGGGGACGCACAGATACGCAGTATTTT.

This clone was observed once. This sequence joins TRBV21-1 and TRBJ2-7; the table gives TRBD1 as D, unverified against the DNA. TRBV21-1 is deemed a pseudogene. The CDR3 length is 16 residues. In nucleotides, the CDR3 is TGTGCCAGCAGCAAAAAGTCGGCGGCAGGGGCCTACGAGCAGTACTTC. Its translation: CASSKKSAAGAYEQYF.

The chain is built from TRBV19 and TRBJ1-5; 8 nucleotides line up with TRBD1. CDR3 length: 16 amino acids. Trimming cost V 4 bases and J 5 bases; bases outside gene matches: 10. Germline CDR1 reads LNHDA; CDR2 reads SQIVND (reference sequence). The CDR3 region has the DNA TGTGCCAGTAGTACTGGACAGGGAAGGGTTGATCAGCCCCAGCATTTT. Its translation is CASSTGQGRVDQPQHF.

V and J are TRBV5-6 and TRBJ2-3; D perhaps matches TRBD2 (6 bases). Trimming removed 3 bases at V and 1 base at J, with 9 bases between. CDR3 length: 14 residues. CDR1 and CDR2 from the germline V gene are SGHDT and YYEEEE. The CDR3 region is CASSSTGGTDTQYF. The CDR3 DNA sequence: TGTGCCAGCAGCTCCACGGGGGGCACAGATACGCAGTATTTT.

The chain uses TRBV5-1 and TRBJ2-2; tentatively, D is TRBD1 (6 bases). The CDR3 covers 15 residues. The germline gives CDR1 SGHRS, CDR2 YFSETQ. The V end was cut by 4 bases, the J end by 6 bases, with 16 bases between. CDR3 in DNA: TGCGCCAGCAGCCGCGACAGGTTATTAGCCGGGGAGCTGTTTTTT. This encodes CASSRDRLLAGELFF.

In DNA form, the CDR3 reads TGTGCCAGCAGTTACTCGTTCCGGGGAGGAGGATCACCCCTCCACTTT. Translation gives CASSYSFRGGGSPLHF. This chain uses TRBV6-5 with TRBJ1-6; D not resolved. Germline V gene lookup returns CDR1 MNHEY and CDR2 SVGAGI. Trimming stripped 0 bases from V and 10 bases from J, with 16 bases between. This CDR3 region has 16 residues.